The rows below give T cell receptor beta chains drawn from one sample of a study of blood T cell repertoires in COVID-19. Sequencing was performed with immunoSEQ multiplex PCR; in TCRdb, only in-frame clones are kept and a portion is missing. The table records 200,000 to 300,000 clones, 80% to 85% of them present only once. Sequenced: peripheral blood. Every receptor here comes from a woman aged 55-69 years with active or convalescent COVID-19. CDR3s include the opening cysteine and the closing phenylalanine or tryptophan. D genes are given only for firm matches. Clone size is stated in some rows and not others, as once, few, many or a class when expanded.

D: TRBD1
size: once
V: TRBV15
J: TRBJ1-2
DNA: TGTGCCACCAGCAGGCAGGGGGGCTATGGCTACACCTTC
CDR3: CATSRQGGYGYTF

D: NA
size: NA
V: TRBV3-1/TRBV3-2
J: TRBJ2-3
DNA: TGTGCCAGCAGCCTACAAGATACGCAGTATTTT
CDR3: CASSLQDTQYF

D: NA
size: NA
V: TRBV27
J: TRBJ1-1
DNA: TGTGCCAGCAGGAGGGAGGGGCGGTACACTGAAGCTTTCTTT
CDR3: CASRREGRYTEAFF

D: TRBD1
size: few
V: TRBV2
J: TRBJ1-5
DNA: TGTGCCAGCAGTTACAGGGGGCTTGGAAATCAGCCCCAGCATTTT
CDR3: CASSYRGLGNQPQHF

D: NA
size: NA
V: TRBV18
J: TRBJ1-1
DNA: TGTGCCAGCTCTGCGGCAGGGCGGAACACTGAAGCTTTCTTT
CDR3: CASSAAGRNTEAFF

D: TRBD1
size: NA
V: TRBV19
J: TRBJ1-1
DNA: TGTGCCAGTAGAGTAGACAGGGATGGGACTGAAGCTTTCTTT
CDR3: CASRVDRDGTEAFF

D: TRBD1
size: NA
V: TRBV4-1
J: TRBJ1-2
DNA: TGCGCCAGCAGCCCAGGACAGGGGAGCTATGGCTACACCTTC
CDR3: CASSPGQGSYGYTF

D: TRBD2
size: NA
V: TRBV5-1
J: TRBJ2-7
DNA: TGCGCCAGCAGCTTGGTAGCGGGACTAGCGGGGCGACCATACGAGCAGTACTTC
CDR3: CASSLVAGLAGRPYEQYF

D: TRBD2
size: NA
V: TRBV2
J: TRBJ2-2
DNA: TGTGCCAGCAGCCGCGGGGGGGCCGGGGAGCTGTTTTTT
CDR3: CASSRGGAGELFF

D: TRBD1
size: NA
V: TRBV7-9
J: TRBJ1-2
DNA: TGTGCCAGCAGCTCCACAGGGGCGGACTATGGCTACACCTTC
CDR3: CASSSTGADYGYTF

D: NA
size: few
V: TRBV5-8
J: TRBJ1-1
DNA: TGTGCCAGCAGCTTGGGGCAGGGCTTCGGATTGAGAGCTTTCTTT
CDR3: CASSLGQGFGLRAFF

D: TRBD1
size: NA
V: TRBV5-6
J: TRBJ2-7
DNA: TGTGCCAGCAGCCCCTCCCCGGACAGGCCGTGGGAGCAGTACTTC
CDR3: CASSPSPDRPWEQYF

D: TRBD1
size: NA
V: TRBV5-1
J: TRBJ2-1
DNA: TGCGCCAGCAGCCGACGGGCCGGGACAGCGACCCACAATGAGCAGTTCTTC
CDR3: CASSRRAGTATHNEQFF

D: NA
size: NA
V: TRBV3-1/TRBV3-2
J: TRBJ2-7
DNA: TGTGCCAGCAGCCGCGGACAGCATATCCACGAGCAGTACTTC
CDR3: CASSRGQHIHEQYF

D: TRBD2
size: NA
V: TRBV19
J: TRBJ2-4
DNA: TGTGCCAGTAGTATAAACCGAGGGCTAGCGGGCACGGGGGCCAAAAACATTCAGTACTTC
CDR3: CASSINRGLAGTGAKNIQYF

D: TRBD1
size: NA
V: TRBV12-3/TRBV12-4
J: TRBJ1-1
DNA: TGTGCCAGCAGGGTACAGGGGGACCTTGAAGCTTTCTTT
CDR3: CASRVQGDLEAFF

D: NA
size: NA
V: TRBV4-1
J: TRBJ1-2
DNA: TGCGCCAGCAGCCCAACGGACAGACCCTATGGCTACACCTTC
CDR3: CASSPTDRPYGYTF

D: NA
size: NA
V: TRBV19
J: TRBJ1-1
DNA: TGTGCCAGTAGTATAGAGGGGAGAGCGAACACTGAAGCTTTCTTT
CDR3: CASSIEGRANTEAFF

D: NA
size: NA
V: TRBV27
J: TRBJ1-1
DNA: TGTGCCAGCAGTTCGGGGGGGACTGAAGCTTTCTTT
CDR3: CASSSGGTEAFF

D: TRBD1
size: NA
V: TRBV6-2/TRBV6-3
J: TRBJ2-5
DNA: TGTGCCAGCAGCCGCGGGACAGGCCATAGAGGAGAGACCCAGTACTTC
CDR3: CASSRGTGHRGETQYF

D: NA
size: once
V: TRBV7-3
J: TRBJ2-1
DNA: TGTGCCAGCAGCTTAGCAGGGGCTACCTACAATGAGCAGTTCTTC
CDR3: CASSLAGATYNEQFF

D: TRBD2
size: NA
V: TRBV2
J: TRBJ2-5
DNA: TGTGCCAGCCGGGGGGGGGTCGCTCAAGAGACCCAGTACTTC
CDR3: CASRGGVAQETQYF

D: NA
size: NA
V: TRBV7-9
J: TRBJ1-1
DNA: TGTGCCAGCAGCTTATGGCAGGGGATGAACACTGAAGCTTTCTTT
CDR3: CASSLWQGMNTEAFF

D: TRBD1
size: NA
V: TRBV7-2
J: TRBJ2-7
DNA: TGTGCCAGCAGCTCCCGGGACAGGGTTGGGGGGCAGTACTTC
CDR3: CASSSRDRVGGQYF

D: NA
size: NA
V: TRBV5-8
J: TRBJ2-5
DNA: TGTGCCAGCACTCCGGGGTGGCCCCAAGAGACCCAGTACTTC
CDR3: CASTPGWPQETQYF

D: NA
size: NA
V: TRBV19
J: TRBJ1-2
DNA: TGTGCCAGTACCGGACAGAAGTCCAACTATGGCTACACCTTC
CDR3: CASTGQKSNYGYTF

D: NA
size: NA
V: TRBV12-3/TRBV12-4
J: TRBJ1-2
DNA: TGTGCCAGCAGTTTGCAGGGTTTCTATGGCTACACCTTC
CDR3: CASSLQGFYGYTF

D: NA
size: few
V: TRBV6-2/TRBV6-3
J: TRBJ1-6
DNA: TGTGCCAGCAGTTACACTTCTTCACCCCTCCACTTT
CDR3: CASSYTSSPLHF

D: TRBD1
size: NA
V: TRBV27
J: TRBJ1-2
DNA: TGTGCCAGCCTTCCTAGGAGGGGGCACTATGGCTACACCTTC
CDR3: CASLPRRGHYGYTF

D: NA
size: NA
V: TRBV3-1/TRBV3-2
J: TRBJ1-1
DNA: TGTGCCAGCAGCCAAGCAAGGGGGAACACTGAAGCTTTCTTT
CDR3: CASSQARGNTEAFF

D: NA
size: few
V: TRBV7-3
J: TRBJ1-1
DNA: TGTGCCAGCAGCTTAACAGCCCCCAGGGTGGGGGGCACTGAAGCTTTCTTT
CDR3: CASSLTAPRVGGTEAFF

D: TRBD1
size: NA
V: TRBV18
J: TRBJ1-2
DNA: TGTGCCAGCTCACCAGGGACAGGGGGCGGTAACTATGGCTACACCTTC
CDR3: CASSPGTGGGNYGYTF

D: TRBD2
size: NA
V: TRBV19
J: TRBJ2-3
DNA: TGTGCCAGTACCACGCGGCGGGAGCCCGTAGATGCGCAGTATTTT
CDR3: CASTTRREPVDAQYF

D: TRBD2
size: NA
V: TRBV10-2
J: TRBJ2-1
DNA: TGCGCCAGCCAAACACTGAAAGGACTAGCGGGGGGGCCGGGTAATGAGCAGTTCTTC
CDR3: CASQTLKGLAGGPGNEQFF

D: NA
size: NA
V: TRBV5-1
J: TRBJ2-2
DNA: TGCGCCAGCAGCTTGGCCGCGGGACCCTTGAACACCGGGGAGCTGTTTTTT
CDR3: CASSLAAGPLNTGELFF

D: TRBD1
size: NA
V: TRBV10-2
J: TRBJ1-2
DNA: TGCGCCAGCAGTGAGTCTACAGGGGCTGAAGGCTACACCTTC
CDR3: CASSESTGAEGYTF

D: TRBD1
size: NA
V: TRBV6-6
J: TRBJ1-2
DNA: TGTGCCAGCATTGGGACAGGGGGCAGAGGCTATGGCTACACCTTC
CDR3: CASIGTGGRGYGYTF

D: NA
size: NA
V: TRBV7-9
J: TRBJ2-5
DNA: TGTGCCAGCAGCTCCCTGGGCCGGGGGGCCGGGGAGACCCAGTACTTC
CDR3: CASSSLGRGAGETQYF

D: TRBD1
size: NA
V: TRBV3-1/TRBV3-2
J: TRBJ1-2
DNA: TGTGCCAGCAGCCGGACAGGGGTGAATGGCTACACCTTC
CDR3: CASSRTGVNGYTF

D: TRBD1
size: NA
V: TRBV15
J: TRBJ1-1
DNA: TGTGCCACCAGCAGCAAACAGGGGGGGAACACTGAAGCTTTCTTT
CDR3: CATSSKQGGNTEAFF